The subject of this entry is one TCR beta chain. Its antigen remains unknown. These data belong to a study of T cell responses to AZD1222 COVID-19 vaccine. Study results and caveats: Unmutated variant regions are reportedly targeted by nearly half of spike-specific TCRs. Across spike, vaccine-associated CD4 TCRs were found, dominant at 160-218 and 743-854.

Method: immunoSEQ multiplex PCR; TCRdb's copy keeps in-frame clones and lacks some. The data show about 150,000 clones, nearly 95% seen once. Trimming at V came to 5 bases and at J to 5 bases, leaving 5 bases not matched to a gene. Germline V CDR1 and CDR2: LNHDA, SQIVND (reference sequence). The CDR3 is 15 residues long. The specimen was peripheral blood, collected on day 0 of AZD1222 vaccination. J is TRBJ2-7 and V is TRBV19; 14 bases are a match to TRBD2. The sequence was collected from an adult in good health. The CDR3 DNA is TGTGCCAGTAGTCTGGGACTAGCGGGAGTTGACGAGCAGTACTTC. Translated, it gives CASSLGLAGVDEQYF.